This T cell receptor beta chain was recovered during a study of blood T cell repertoires in COVID-19. Study background: COVID-19 samples from acute and convalescent phases originated in the United States, Italy and Spain. Sources were T cells, B-cell-depleted T cells, or PBMCs; the material itself was cDNA or gDNA.

Profiled with immunoSEQ multiplex PCR; TCRdb holds only in-frame clones, not every one. The table has about 360,000 clones, around 87% seen once. Participant ages covered about 18 to 90 years across approximately 25 US areas. Participants were placed into cohorts based on the clinical history they reported. A single count supports this clone. Germline V gives CDR1 SGHTA, CDR2 FQGNSA. This CDR3 has 15 residues. The trim removed 3 bases at V and 0 bases at J, leaving 1 base unmatched. This chain uses TRBV7-2 with TRBJ2-1, with 8 bases fitting TRBD1. The specimen was PBMCs or T cells enriched from blood (not recorded which). This clonotype was sampled from a man aged 35 to 55 in a cohort exposed to, infected with or recovered from COVID-19 (not recorded which). In DNA form, the CDR3 reads TGTGCCAGCAGCTTTGACAGGGGCTCCTACAATGAGCAGTTCTTC. Its protein product is CASSFDRGSYNEQFF.